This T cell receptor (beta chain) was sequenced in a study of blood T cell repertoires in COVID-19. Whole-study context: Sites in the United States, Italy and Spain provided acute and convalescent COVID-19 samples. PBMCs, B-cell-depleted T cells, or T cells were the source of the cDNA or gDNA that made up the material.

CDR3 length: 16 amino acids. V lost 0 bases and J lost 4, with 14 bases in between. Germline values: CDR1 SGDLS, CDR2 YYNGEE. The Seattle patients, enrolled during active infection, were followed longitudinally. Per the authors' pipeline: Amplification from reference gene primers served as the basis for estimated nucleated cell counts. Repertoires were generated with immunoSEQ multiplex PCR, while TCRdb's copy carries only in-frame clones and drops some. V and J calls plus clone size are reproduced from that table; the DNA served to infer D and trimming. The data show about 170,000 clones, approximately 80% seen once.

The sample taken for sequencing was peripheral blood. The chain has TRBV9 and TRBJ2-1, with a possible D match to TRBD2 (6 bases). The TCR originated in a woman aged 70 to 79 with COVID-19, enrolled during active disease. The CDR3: CASSVGGEGAYNEQFF. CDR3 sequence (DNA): TGTGCCAGCAGCGTAGGGGGGGAAGGGGCGTACAATGAGCAGTTCTTC.